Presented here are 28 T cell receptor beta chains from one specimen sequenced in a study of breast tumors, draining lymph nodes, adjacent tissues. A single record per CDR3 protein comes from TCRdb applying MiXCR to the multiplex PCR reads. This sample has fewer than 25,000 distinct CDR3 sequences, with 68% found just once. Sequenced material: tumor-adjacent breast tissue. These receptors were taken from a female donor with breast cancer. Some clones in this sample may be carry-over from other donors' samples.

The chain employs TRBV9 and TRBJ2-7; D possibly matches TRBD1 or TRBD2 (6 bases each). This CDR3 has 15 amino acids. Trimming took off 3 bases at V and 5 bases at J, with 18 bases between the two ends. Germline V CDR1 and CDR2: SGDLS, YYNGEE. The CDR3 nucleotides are TGTGCCAGCAGCGAGGGGGACGGGAGAAAAGACGAGCAGTACTTC. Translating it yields CASSEGDGRKDEQYF.

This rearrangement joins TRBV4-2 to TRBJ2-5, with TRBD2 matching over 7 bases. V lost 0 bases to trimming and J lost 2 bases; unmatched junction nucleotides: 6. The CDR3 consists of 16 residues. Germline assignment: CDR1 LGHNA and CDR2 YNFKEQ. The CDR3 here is CASSQETSRGQETQYF. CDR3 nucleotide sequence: TGTGCCAGCAGCCAAGAGACTAGCCGGGGGCAAGAGACCCAGTACTTC.

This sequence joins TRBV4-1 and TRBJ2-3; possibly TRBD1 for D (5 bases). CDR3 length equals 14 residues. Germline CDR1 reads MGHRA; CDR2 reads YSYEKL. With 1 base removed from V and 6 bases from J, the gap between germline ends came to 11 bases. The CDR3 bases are TGCGCCAGCAGCCAAGGGACACTTCGGGATACGCAGTATTTT. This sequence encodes CASSQGTLRDTQYF.

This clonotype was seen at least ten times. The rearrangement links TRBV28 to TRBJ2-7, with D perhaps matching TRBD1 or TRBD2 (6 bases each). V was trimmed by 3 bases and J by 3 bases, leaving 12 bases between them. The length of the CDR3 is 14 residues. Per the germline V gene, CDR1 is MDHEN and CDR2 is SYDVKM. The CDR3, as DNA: TGTGCCAGCAGTTTGGCGGAGGGGGGCTACGAGCAGTACTTC. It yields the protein CASSLAEGGYEQYF.

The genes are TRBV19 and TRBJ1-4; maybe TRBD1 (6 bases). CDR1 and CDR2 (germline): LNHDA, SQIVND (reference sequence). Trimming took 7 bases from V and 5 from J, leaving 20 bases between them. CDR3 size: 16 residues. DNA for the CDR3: TGTGCCAGTACCTCCAACAGGGTTGGTGCGAATGAAAAACTGTTTTTT. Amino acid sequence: CASTSNRVGANEKLFF. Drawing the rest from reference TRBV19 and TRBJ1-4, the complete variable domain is DGGITQSPKYLFRKEGQNVTLSCEQNLNHDAMYWYRQDPGQGLRLIYYSQIVNDFQKGDIAEGYSVSREKKESFPLTVTSAQKNPTAFYLCASTSNRVGANEKLFFGSGTQLSVL.

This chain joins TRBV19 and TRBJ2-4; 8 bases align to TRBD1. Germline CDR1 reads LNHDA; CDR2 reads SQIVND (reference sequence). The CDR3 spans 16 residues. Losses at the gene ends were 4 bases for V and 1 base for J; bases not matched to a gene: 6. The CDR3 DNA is TGTGCCAGTAGTACATGGACAGGGAAGGCCAAAAACATTCAGTACTTC. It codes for CASSTWTGKAKNIQYF.

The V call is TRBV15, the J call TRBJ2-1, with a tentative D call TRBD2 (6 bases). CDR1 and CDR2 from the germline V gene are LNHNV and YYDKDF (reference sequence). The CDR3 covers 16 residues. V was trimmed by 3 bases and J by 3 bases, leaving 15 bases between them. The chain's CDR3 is CATSRTARRGYNEQFF. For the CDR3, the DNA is TGTGCCACCAGCAGGACTGCGCGGAGGGGCTACAATGAGCAGTTCTTC.

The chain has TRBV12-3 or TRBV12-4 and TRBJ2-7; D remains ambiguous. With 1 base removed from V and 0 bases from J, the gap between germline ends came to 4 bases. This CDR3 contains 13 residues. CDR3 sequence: CASSLESSYEQYF. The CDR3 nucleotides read TGTGCCAGCAGTTTAGAAAGCTCCTACGAGCAGTACTTC.

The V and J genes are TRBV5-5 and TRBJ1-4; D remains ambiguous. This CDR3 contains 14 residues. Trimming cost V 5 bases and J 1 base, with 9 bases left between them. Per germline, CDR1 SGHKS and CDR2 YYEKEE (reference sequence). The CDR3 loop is CASSSGRTNEKLFF. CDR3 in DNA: TGTGCCAGCAGTTCCGGGAGAACTAATGAAAAACTGTTTTTT.

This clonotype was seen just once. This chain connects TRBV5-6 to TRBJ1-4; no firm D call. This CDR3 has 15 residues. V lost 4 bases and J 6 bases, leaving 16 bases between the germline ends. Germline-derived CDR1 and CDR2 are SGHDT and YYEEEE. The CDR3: CASSPRTSHHEKLFF. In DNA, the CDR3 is TGTGCCAGCAGCCCACGGACGAGCCATCATGAAAAACTGTTTTTT.

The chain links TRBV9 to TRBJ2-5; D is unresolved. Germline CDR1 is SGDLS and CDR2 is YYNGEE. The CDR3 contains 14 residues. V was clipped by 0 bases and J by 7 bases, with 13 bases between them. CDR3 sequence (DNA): TGTGCCAGCAGCGTAGGTGTGGGATTAGGGACCCAGTACTTC. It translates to CASSVGVGLGTQYF. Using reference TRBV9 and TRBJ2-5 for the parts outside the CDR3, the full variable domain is DSGVTQTPKHLITATGQRVTLRCSPRSGDLSVYWYQQSLDQGLQFLIQYYNGEERAKGNILERFSAQQFPDLHSELNLSSLELGDSALYFCASSVGVGLGTQYFGPGTRLLVL.

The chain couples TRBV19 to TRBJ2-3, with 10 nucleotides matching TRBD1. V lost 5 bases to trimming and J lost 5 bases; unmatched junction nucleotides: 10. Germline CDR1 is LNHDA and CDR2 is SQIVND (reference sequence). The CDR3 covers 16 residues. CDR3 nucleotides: TGTGCCAGTAGTTCCTCCCGACAGGGGGCAGGAGATACGCAGTATTTT. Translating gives CASSSSRQGAGDTQYF.

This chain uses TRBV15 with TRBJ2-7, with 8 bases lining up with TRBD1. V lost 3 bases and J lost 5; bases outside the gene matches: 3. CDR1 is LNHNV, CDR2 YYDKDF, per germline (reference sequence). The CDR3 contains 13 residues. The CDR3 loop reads CATSSWDRNEQYF. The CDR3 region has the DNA TGTGCCACCAGCAGCTGGGACAGGAACGAGCAGTACTTC.

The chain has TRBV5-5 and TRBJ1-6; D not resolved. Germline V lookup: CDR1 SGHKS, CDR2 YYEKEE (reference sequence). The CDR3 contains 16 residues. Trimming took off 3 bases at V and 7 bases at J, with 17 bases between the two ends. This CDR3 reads CASSSTQGRSNSPLHF. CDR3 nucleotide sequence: TGTGCCAGCAGCTCGACACAAGGGAGATCAAATTCACCCCTCCACTTT.

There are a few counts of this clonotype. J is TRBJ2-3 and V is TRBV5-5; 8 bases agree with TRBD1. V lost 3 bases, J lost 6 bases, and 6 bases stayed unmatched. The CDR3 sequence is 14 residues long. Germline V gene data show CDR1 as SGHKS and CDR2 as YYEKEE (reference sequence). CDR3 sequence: CASSSTGVVDTQYF. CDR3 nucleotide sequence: TGTGCCAGCAGCTCGACAGGGGTTGTGGATACGCAGTATTTT.

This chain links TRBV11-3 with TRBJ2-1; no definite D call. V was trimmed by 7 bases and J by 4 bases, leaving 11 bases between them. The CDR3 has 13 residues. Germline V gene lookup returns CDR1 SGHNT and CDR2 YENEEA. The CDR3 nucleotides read TGTGCCAGCATCGGTGAACGGTACAATGAGCAGTTCTTC. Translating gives CASIGERYNEQFF.

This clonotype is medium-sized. Here the CDR3 reads CSGAGGTNYGYTF. CDR3 nucleotide sequence: TGCAGTGGGGCAGGGGGAACTAACTATGGCTACACCTTC. V usage is TRBV20-1 and J usage is TRBJ1-2, with 7 bases identical to TRBD1. Germline CDR1 reads DFQATT; CDR2 reads SNEGSKA (reference sequence). V lost 7 bases, J lost 0 bases, and 5 bases stayed unmatched. CDR3 size: 13 residues.

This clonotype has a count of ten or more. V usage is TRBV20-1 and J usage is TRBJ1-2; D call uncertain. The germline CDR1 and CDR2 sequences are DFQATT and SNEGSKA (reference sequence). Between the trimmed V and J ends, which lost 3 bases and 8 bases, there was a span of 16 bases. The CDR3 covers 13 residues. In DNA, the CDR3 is TGCAGTGCTAGTCCTTCCAGCGCCGGGGGCTACACCTTC. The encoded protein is CSASPSSAGGYTF.

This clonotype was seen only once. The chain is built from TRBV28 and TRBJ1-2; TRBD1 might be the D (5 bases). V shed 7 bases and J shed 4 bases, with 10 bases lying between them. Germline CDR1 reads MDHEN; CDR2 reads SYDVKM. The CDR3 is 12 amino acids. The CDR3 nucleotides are TGTGCCAGCAATTCGGACATCTATGGCTACACCTTC. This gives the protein CASNSDIYGYTF.

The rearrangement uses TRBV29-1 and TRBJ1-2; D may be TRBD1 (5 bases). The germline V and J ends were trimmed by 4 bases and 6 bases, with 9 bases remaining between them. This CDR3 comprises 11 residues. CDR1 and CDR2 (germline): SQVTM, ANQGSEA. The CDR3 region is CSVARVNGYTF. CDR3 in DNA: TGCAGCGTTGCCAGGGTTAATGGCTACACCTTC.

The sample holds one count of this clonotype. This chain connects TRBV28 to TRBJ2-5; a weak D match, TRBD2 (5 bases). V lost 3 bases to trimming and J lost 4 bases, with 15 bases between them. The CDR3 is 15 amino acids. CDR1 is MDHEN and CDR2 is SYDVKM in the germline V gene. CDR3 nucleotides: TGTGCCAGCAGTTTTAAAGCTCGGGCGGGAGAGACCCAGTACTTC. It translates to CASSFKARAGETQYF.

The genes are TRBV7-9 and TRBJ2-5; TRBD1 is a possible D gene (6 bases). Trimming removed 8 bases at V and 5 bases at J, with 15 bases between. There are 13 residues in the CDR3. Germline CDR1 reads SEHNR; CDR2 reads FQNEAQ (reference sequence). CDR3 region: CASGSGVRETQYF. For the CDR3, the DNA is TGTGCCAGCGGCTCAGGGGTCCGGGAGACCCAGTACTTC.

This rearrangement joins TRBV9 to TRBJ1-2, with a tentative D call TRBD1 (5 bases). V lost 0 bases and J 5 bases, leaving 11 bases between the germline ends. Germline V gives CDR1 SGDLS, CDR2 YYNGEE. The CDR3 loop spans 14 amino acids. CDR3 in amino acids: CASSVGRGGYGYTF. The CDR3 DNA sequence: TGTGCCAGCAGCGTAGGAAGGGGTGGGTATGGCTACACCTTC. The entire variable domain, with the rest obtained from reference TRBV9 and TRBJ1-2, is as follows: DSGVTQTPKHLITATGQRVTLRCSPRSGDLSVYWYQQSLDQGLQFLIQYYNGEERAKGNILERFSAQQFPDLHSELNLSSLELGDSALYFCASSVGRGGYGYTFGSGTRLTVV.

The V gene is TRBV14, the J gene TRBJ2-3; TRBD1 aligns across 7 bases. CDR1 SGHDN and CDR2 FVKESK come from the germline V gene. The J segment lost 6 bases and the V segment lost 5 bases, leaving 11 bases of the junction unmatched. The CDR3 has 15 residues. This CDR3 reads CASSAPDRFMDTQYF. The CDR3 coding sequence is TGTGCCAGCAGCGCCCCGGACAGGTTTATGGATACGCAGTATTTT.

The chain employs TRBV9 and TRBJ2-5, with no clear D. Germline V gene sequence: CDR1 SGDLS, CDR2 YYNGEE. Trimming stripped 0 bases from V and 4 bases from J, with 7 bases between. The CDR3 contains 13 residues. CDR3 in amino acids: CASSVGSRETQYF. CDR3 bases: TGTGCCAGCAGCGTAGGATCGAGAGAGACCCAGTACTTC.

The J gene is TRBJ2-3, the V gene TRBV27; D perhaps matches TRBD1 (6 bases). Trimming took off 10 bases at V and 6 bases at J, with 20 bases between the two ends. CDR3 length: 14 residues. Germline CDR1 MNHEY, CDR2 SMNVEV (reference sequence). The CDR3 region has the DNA TGTGCCACCTCGACAGGATCCCTCGGCGATACGCAGTATTTT. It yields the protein CATSTGSLGDTQYF.

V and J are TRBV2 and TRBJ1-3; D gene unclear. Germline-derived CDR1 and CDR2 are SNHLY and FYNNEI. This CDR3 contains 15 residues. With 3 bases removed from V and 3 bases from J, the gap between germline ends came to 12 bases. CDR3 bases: TGTGCCAGCAGTGAGTACAGTACGATTGGAAACACCATATATTTT. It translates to CASSEYSTIGNTIYF.

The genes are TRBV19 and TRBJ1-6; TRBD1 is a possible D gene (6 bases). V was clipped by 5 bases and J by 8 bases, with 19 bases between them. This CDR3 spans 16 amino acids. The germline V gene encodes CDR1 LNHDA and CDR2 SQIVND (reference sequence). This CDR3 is CASSFTDRTRDSPLHF. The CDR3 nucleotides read TGTGCCAGTAGTTTTACCGACAGGACGAGGGATTCACCCCTCCACTTT.